A single sample is the source of the 28 T cell receptor beta chains below, sequenced in a study of blood T cell repertoires in COVID-19. The protocol was immunoSEQ multiplex PCR, while the TCRdb copy is restricted to in-frame clones and leaves out a portion. The sample has around 290,000 clones, 91% seen once. Sample: peripheral blood. These receptors were collected from a woman aged 25 to 39 with COVID-19, enrolled during active disease.

V usage is TRBV7-2 and J usage is TRBJ1-3; 8 bases align to TRBD1. The J segment lost 6 bases and the V segment lost 1 base, leaving 5 bases of the junction unmatched. This CDR3 comprises 15 residues. Germline loops: CDR1 SGHTA, CDR2 FQGNSA. CDR3 coding DNA: TGTGCCAGCAGCTTAGGTGGGGACAGGATAAACACCATATATTTT. Its protein product is CASSLGGDRINTIYF.

This clone has just one count. The chain couples TRBV30 to TRBJ2-1; 13 nucleotides match TRBD2. CDR3 length: 15 residues. Germline CDR1 GTSNPN, CDR2 SVGIG (reference sequence). The J segment lost 5 bases and the V segment lost 4 bases, leaving 5 bases of the junction unmatched. The CDR3 DNA follows: TGTGCCTGGACGCACGGGACTAGCGGGAACAATGAGCAGTTCTTC. This encodes CAWTHGTSGNNEQFF.

There are many counts of this clone. The gene calls are TRBV7-6 and TRBJ2-2, with 8 bases matching TRBD1. V gave up 4 bases and J gave up 6 bases; unmatched junction bases: 7. The CDR3 consists of 15 residues. Germline CDR1 and CDR2: SGHVS and FNYEAQ. The CDR3 nucleotides are TGTGCCAGCAGCTCTAGGACAGGGTCGGCCGGGGAGCTGTTTTTT. It yields the protein CASSSRTGSAGELFF.

V gene TRBV19 combines with J gene TRBJ2-2; 11 bases align to TRBD2. The germline CDR1 and CDR2 sequences are LNHDA and SQIVND (reference sequence). The CDR3 is 16 residues long. Unmatched junction bases numbered 5, after V lost 6 bases and J lost 2 bases. The chain's CDR3 is CASRDSGRVNTGELFF. For the CDR3, the DNA is TGTGCCAGTAGGGATAGCGGGAGGGTTAACACCGGGGAGCTGTTTTTT. Variable domain in full (rest from reference TRBV19 and TRBJ2-2): DGGITQSPKYLFRKEGQNVTLSCEQNLNHDAMYWYRQDPGQGLRLIYYSQIVNDFQKGDIAEGYSVSREKKESFPLTVTSAQKNPTAFYLCASRDSGRVNTGELFFGEGSRLTVL.

About this clone: The same CDR3 arises from other DNA sequences in this sample as well. The chain uses TRBV4-1 and TRBJ2-1, with 12 bases aligning to TRBD2. CDR3 length: 16 residues. With 1 base clipped from V and 4 bases from J, the junction kept 2 bases outside the gene matches. Germline V CDR1 and CDR2: MGHRA, YSYEKL. The CDR3 loop is CASSQGTSGAYNEQFF. For the CDR3, the DNA is TGCGCCAGCAGCCAAGGGACTAGCGGGGCATACAATGAGCAGTTCTTC.

The J gene is TRBJ1-2, the V gene TRBV18, with a weak D call TRBD1 (5 bases). The CDR3 sequence is 16 residues long. CDR1 KGHSH and CDR2 LQKENI come from the germline V gene. Trimming pared 3 bases from V and 3 bases from J, leaving 17 bases between. CDR3 in DNA: TGTGCCAGCTCACCCCCTGGGGCCTATAGCTACTATGGCTACACCTTC. It translates to CASSPPGAYSYYGYTF.

CDR3: CASSGGTVLYGYTF. CDR3 nucleotide sequence: TGTGCCAGCAGCGGGGGGACAGTCCTCTATGGCTACACCTTC. This chain connects TRBV9 to TRBJ1-2, with TRBD1 identical over 7 bases. CDR3 length: 14 amino acids. With V trimmed by 3 bases and J by 4 bases, 6 bases remained unmatched. Germline V gives CDR1 SGDLS, CDR2 YYNGEE. Combining the CDR3 with reference TRBV9 and TRBJ1-2 gives the whole variable domain DSGVTQTPKHLITATGQRVTLRCSPRSGDLSVYWYQQSLDQGLQFLIQYYNGEERAKGNILERFSAQQFPDLHSELNLSSLELGDSALYFCASSGGTVLYGYTFGSGTRLTVV.

This clone has a single count. This chain joins TRBV27 and TRBJ2-7; D is unresolved. This CDR3 is 13 amino acids long. CDR1 is MNHEY and CDR2 is SMNVEV in the germline V gene (reference sequence). Trimming removed 2 bases at V and 4 bases at J, with 9 bases between. CDR3 amino acids: CASSLGYGYEQYF. CDR3 in DNA: TGTGCCAGCAGTTTAGGGTACGGGTACGAGCAGTACTTC.

The chain employs TRBV10-3 and TRBJ2-7, with TRBD2 matching over 12 bases. The germline CDR1 and CDR2 sequences are ENHRY and SYGVKD. The CDR3 sequence is 17 residues long. Trimming removed 0 bases from V and 1 base from J; junction bases left unmatched: 4. CDR3: CAISESVGTSGSYEQYF. Written as DNA, the CDR3 is TGTGCCATCAGTGAGTCGGTGGGGACTAGCGGGTCCTACGAGCAGTACTTC.

The gene calls are TRBV7-9 and TRBJ1-1; D is unclear. This CDR3 is 13 amino acids long. The germline V gene encodes CDR1 SEHNR and CDR2 FQNEAQ (reference sequence). V was pared by 5 bases and J by 1 base, with 8 bases between. The DNA of the CDR3 is TGTGCCAGCAGCAATACGGGGAACACTGAAGCTTTCTTT. It specifies CASSNTGNTEAFF.

The chain has TRBV27 and TRBJ1-2, with a weak D call TRBD1 (5 bases). The length of the CDR3 is 13 residues. With 3 bases removed from V and 5 bases from J, the gap between germline ends came to 10 bases. Germline-derived CDR1 and CDR2 are MNHEY and SMNVEV (reference sequence). The CDR3 loop reads CASSFRQSYGYTF. The CDR3 nucleotides read TGTGCCAGCAGTTTCCGACAGAGTTATGGCTACACCTTC.

This rearrangement joins TRBV30 to TRBJ1-5; a possible D gene is TRBD1 (6 bases). Trimming left V 5 bases short and J 0 bases short, with 20 bases between. The CDR3 sequence is 17 residues long. The V gene's germline CDR1 is GTSNPN and CDR2 SVGIG (reference sequence). The DNA for the CDR3 is TGTGCCTGGGGTGGGGGCTACGATTTCCATAGCAATCAGCCCCAGCATTTT. This translates into CAWGGGYDFHSNQPQHF.

The genes are TRBV30 and TRBJ1-5, with D hard to call. The CDR3 totals 13 residues. Germline V lookup: CDR1 GTSNPN, CDR2 SVGIG (reference sequence). The V end lost 3 bases, the J end lost 6 bases, and 12 bases lay between the germline ends. CDR3 sequence: CAWSAFTSQPQHF. CDR3 bases: TGTGCCTGGAGCGCCTTTACGAGTCAGCCCCAGCATTTT.

The chain links TRBV3-1 (or the pseudogene TRBV3-2) to TRBJ2-5; 9 nucleotides align to TRBD1. Looked up from germline, CDR1 is LGHDT and CDR2 is YNNKEL (reference sequence). With V trimmed by 4 bases and J by 13 bases, 4 bases remained unmatched. This CDR3 has 11 amino acids. CDR3 amino acids: CASSLKGQGYF. CDR3 DNA: TGTGCCAGCAGCCTCAAGGGACAGGGGTACTTC.

The V call is TRBV5-6, the J call TRBJ2-2; weak D call: TRBD1 (7 bases). This CDR3 contains 16 residues. The germline V and J ends were trimmed by 3 bases and 4 bases, with 16 bases remaining between them. Germline CDR1 reads SGHDT; CDR2 reads YYEEEE. The CDR3, as DNA: TGTGCCAGCAGCTGGGCACGACAGGGAGGCACCGGGGAGCTGTTTTTT. Amino acids: CASSWARQGGTGELFF. The complete variable domain, with remaining parts taken from reference TRBV5-6 and TRBJ2-2, reads DAGVTQSPTHLIKTRGQQVTLRCSPKSGHDTVSWYQQALGQGPQFIFQYYEEEERQRGNFPDRFSGHQFPNYSSELNVNALLLGDSALYLCASSWARQGGTGELFFGEGSRLTVL.

The chain recombines TRBV11-2 with TRBJ1-5; perhaps TRBD1 as D (5 bases). The V gene's germline CDR1 is SGHAT and CDR2 FQNNGV. The CDR3 spans 13 residues. V shed 0 bases and J shed 7 bases, with 7 bases lying between them. Written as DNA, the CDR3 is TGTGCCAGCAGCTTAGAAAAGGGGCAGCCCCAGCATTTT. It specifies CASSLEKGQPQHF.

This clone was seen only once. This chain links TRBV7-9 with TRBJ2-2; TRBD2 aligns across 7 bases. Looked up from germline, CDR1 is SEHNR and CDR2 is FQNEAQ (reference sequence). The CDR3 is made up of 19 amino acids. With 5 bases clipped from V and 1 base from J, the junction kept 16 bases outside the gene matches. DNA for the CDR3: TGTGCCAGCAGCATCGATATGCCGGCAGCGGGGAAGAACACCGGGGAGCTGTTTTTT. Encoded protein: CASSIDMPAAGKNTGELFF.

V is TRBV7-6 and J is TRBJ2-7; 7 bases are shared with TRBD2. The CDR3 has 14 residues. Germline V gene sequence: CDR1 SGHVS, CDR2 FNYEAQ. Trimming took 5 bases from V and 3 from J; bases not matched to a gene: 7. The CDR3 DNA sequence: TGTGCCAGCAGCCGAGGGACTATTGACTACGAGCAGTACTTC. Its protein is CASSRGTIDYEQYF.

The genes are TRBV9 and TRBJ2-2; 8 nucleotides align to TRBD2. With 2 bases clipped from V and 0 bases from J, the junction kept 6 bases outside the gene matches. In germline, CDR1 is SGDLS, CDR2 YYNGEE. This CDR3 spans 17 amino acids. CDR3 nucleotides: TGTGCCAGCAGCGTTCGGTCGGGAGGGGCGAACACCGGGGAGCTGTTTTTT. It specifies CASSVRSGGANTGELFF.

The chain couples TRBV7-9 to TRBJ2-7, with a tentative D call TRBD1 (6 bases). The V end lost 1 base, the J end lost 0 bases, and 10 bases lay between the germline ends. This CDR3 has 15 amino acids. The V gene's germline CDR1 is SEHNR and CDR2 FQNEAQ (reference sequence). The CDR3 protein is CASSLGQGISYEQYF. The CDR3 DNA reads as TGTGCCAGCAGCTTAGGGCAGGGGATCTCCTACGAGCAGTACTTC.

The genes are TRBV6-6 and TRBJ1-2; no reliable D call. The CDR3 is made up of 12 amino acids. The V end lost 8 bases, the J end lost 4 bases, and 11 bases lay between the germline ends. The germline gives CDR1 MNHNY, CDR2 SVGAGI (reference sequence). The CDR3 region has the DNA TGTGCCAGCCACCGGGAGGCCTATGGCTACACCTTC. This sequence encodes CASHREAYGYTF.

The chain combines TRBV6-6 with TRBJ1-2; D might be TRBD1 (5 bases). Germline V gene sequence: CDR1 MNHNY, CDR2 SVGAGI (reference sequence). V shed 5 bases and J shed 8 bases, with 18 bases lying between them. The CDR3 length is 14 residues. The chain's CDR3 is CASSPQDFFIGYTF. Written as DNA, the CDR3 is TGTGCCAGCAGTCCACAGGATTTTTTTATAGGCTACACCTTC.

The genes are TRBV7-9 and TRBJ2-7, with a tentative D call TRBD2 (6 bases). Germline assignment: CDR1 SEHNR and CDR2 FQNEAQ (reference sequence). This CDR3 has 15 residues. V was pared by 2 bases and J by 2 bases, with 13 bases between. The CDR3 nucleotides are TGTGCCAGCAGCTTACTCAGGTCTAGCGCCTACGAGCAGTACTTC. The encoded protein is CASSLLRSSAYEQYF.

This chain uses TRBV19 with TRBJ1-4, with D tentatively TRBD1 (6 bases). Germline V CDR1 and CDR2: LNHDA, SQIVND (reference sequence). Trimming cost V 6 bases and J 6 bases, with 14 bases left between them. The CDR3 loop spans 14 amino acids. Here the CDR3 reads CASSQQGRDEKLFF. In DNA form, the CDR3 reads TGTGCCAGTAGCCAACAGGGACGAGATGAAAAACTGTTTTTT.

The V and J genes are TRBV27 and TRBJ2-1, with 11 positions matching TRBD1. The CDR3 is 18 residues long. The J segment lost 4 bases and the V segment lost 4 bases, leaving 12 bases of the junction unmatched. Germline CDR1 MNHEY, CDR2 SMNVEV (reference sequence). CDR3 bases: TGTGCCAGCAGTTGGACAGGGGGCACGTCCAAGCCTTACAATGAGCAGTTCTTC. Protein sequence: CASSWTGGTSKPYNEQFF.

This rearrangement joins TRBV6-5 to TRBJ2-2; tentative D call: TRBD2 (6 bases). V lost 5 bases and J 0 bases, leaving 10 bases between the germline ends. The CDR3 extends over 15 amino acids. Germline-derived CDR1 and CDR2 are MNHEY and SVGAGI. The CDR3 reads CASSRGLANTGELFF. The CDR3 bases are TGTGCCAGCAGTCGGGGACTCGCGAACACCGGGGAGCTGTTTTTT.

V is TRBV19 and J is TRBJ2-3; TRBD2 matches 10 bases. The CDR3 has 14 amino acids. Per the germline V gene, CDR1 is LNHDA and CDR2 is SQIVND (reference sequence). V lost 6 bases and J lost 1; bases outside the gene matches: 1. CDR3 amino acids: CASSGLAGTDTQYF. DNA for the CDR3: TGTGCCAGTAGCGGACTAGCGGGCACAGATACGCAGTATTTT. Full variable domain (rest looked up from reference TRBV19 and TRBJ2-3): DGGITQSPKYLFRKEGQNVTLSCEQNLNHDAMYWYRQDPGQGLRLIYYSQIVNDFQKGDIAEGYSVSREKKESFPLTVTSAQKNPTAFYLCASSGLAGTDTQYFGPGTRLTVL.

This clone came up once. This sequence joins TRBV28 and TRBJ2-7, with 9 positions matching TRBD1. Germline V gene data show CDR1 as MDHEN and CDR2 as SYDVKM. CDR3 size: 14 residues. The J segment lost 2 bases and the V segment lost 6 bases, leaving 5 bases of the junction unmatched. The CDR3 reads CASSSDRGAYEQYF. The CDR3 DNA sequence: TGTGCCAGCAGCTCCGACAGGGGGGCCTACGAGCAGTACTTC.